This T cell receptor (beta chain) was profiled in a study of OX40 agonist ivuxolimab in advanced cancers. Study details: Patients treated during dose escalation were battling hepatocellular carcinoma, melanoma, renal cell or head and neck cancer.

Study outcomes and limitations: CD4+ and CD8+ T cells in blood underwent clonal expansion by week 6 at 0.1 to 3.0 mg/kg.

To note about this clone: The target antigen is unknown. The junction departs from the called germline gene at one end, perhaps through a read error.

The CDR3 totals 10 residues. Germline V gene sequence: CDR1 DFQATT, CDR2 SNEGSKA (reference sequence). Method: immunoSEQ multiplex PCR; TCRdb's copy keeps in-frame clones and lacks some. The repertoire consists of nearly 70,000 clones, with under 90% occurring once and the leading ten covering 5% to 6.5%. The sample consisted of CD4+ or CD8+ T cells sorted from blood, taken in a trial of the OX40 agonist ivuxolimab. This sequence was found in an adult with an advanced solid tumor such as melanoma, head and neck, liver or kidney cancer. The J gene is TRBJ1-4, the V gene TRBV20-1; 8 positions agree with TRBD1. CDR3 in DNA: TGCAGTGCTAGATGGGGACAGGCGATTTTT. Translated, it gives CSARWGQAIF.